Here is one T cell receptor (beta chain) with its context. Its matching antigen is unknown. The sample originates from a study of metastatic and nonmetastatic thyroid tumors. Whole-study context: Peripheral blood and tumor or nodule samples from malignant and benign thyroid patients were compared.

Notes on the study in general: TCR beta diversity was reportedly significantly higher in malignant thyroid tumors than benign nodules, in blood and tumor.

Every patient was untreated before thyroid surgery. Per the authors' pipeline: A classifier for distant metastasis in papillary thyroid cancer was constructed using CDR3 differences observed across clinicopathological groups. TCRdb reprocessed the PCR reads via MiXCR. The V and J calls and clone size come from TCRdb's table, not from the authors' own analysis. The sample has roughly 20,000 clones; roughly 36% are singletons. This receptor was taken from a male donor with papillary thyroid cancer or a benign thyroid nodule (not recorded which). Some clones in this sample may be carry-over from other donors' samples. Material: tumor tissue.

CDR3 residues: CASSASAGVAGVGCQYF. CDR3 DNA sequence: TGCGCCAGCAGCGCCTCCGCTGGGGTAGCGGGAGTGGGGTGCCAGTACTTC. The rearrangement joins TRBV5-1 to TRBJ2-5; 9 positions agree with TRBD2. This CDR3 is built from 17 residues. The germline CDR1 and CDR2 sequences are SGHRS and YFSETQ. The J segment lost 10 bases and the V segment lost 4 bases, leaving 20 bases of the junction unmatched.